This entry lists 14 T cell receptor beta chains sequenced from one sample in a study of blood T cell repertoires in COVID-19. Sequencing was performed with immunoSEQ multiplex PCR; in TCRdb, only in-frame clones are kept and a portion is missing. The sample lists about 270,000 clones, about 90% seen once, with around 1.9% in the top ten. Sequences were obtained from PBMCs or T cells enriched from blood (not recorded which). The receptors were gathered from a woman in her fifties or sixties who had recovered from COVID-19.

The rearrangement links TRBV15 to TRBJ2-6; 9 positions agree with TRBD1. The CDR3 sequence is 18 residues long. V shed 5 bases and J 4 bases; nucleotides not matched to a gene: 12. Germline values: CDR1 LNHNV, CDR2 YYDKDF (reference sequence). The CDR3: CATSGDRDQIWGANVLTF. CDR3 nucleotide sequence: TGTGCCACCAGCGGGGACAGGGACCAGATCTGGGGGGCCAACGTCCTGACTTTC.

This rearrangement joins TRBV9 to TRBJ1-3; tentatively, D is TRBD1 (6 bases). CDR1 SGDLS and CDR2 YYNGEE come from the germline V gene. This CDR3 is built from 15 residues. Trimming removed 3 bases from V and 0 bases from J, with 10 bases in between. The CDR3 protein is CASSEQGSSGNTIYF. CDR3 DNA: TGTGCCAGCAGCGAACAGGGCTCCTCTGGAAACACCATATATTTT.

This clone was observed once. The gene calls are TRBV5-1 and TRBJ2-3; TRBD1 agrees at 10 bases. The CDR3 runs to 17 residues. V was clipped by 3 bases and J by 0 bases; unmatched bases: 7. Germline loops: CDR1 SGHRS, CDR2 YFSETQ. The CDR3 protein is CASSSAGTGASTDTQYF. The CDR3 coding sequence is TGCGCCAGCAGCTCCGCCGGGACAGGGGCTAGCACAGATACGCAGTATTTT.

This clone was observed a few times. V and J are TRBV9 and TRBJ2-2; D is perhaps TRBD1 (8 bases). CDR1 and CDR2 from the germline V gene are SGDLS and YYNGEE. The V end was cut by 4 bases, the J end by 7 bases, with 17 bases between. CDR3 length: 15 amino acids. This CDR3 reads CASSSRTGRGGELFF. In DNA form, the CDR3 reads TGTGCCAGCAGCTCCCGGACAGGGAGGGGCGGGGAGCTGTTTTTT. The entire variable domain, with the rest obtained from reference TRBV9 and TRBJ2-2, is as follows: DSGVTQTPKHLITATGQRVTLRCSPRSGDLSVYWYQQSLDQGLQFLIQYYNGEERAKGNILERFSAQQFPDLHSELNLSSLELGDSALYFCASSSRTGRGGELFFGEGSRLTVL.

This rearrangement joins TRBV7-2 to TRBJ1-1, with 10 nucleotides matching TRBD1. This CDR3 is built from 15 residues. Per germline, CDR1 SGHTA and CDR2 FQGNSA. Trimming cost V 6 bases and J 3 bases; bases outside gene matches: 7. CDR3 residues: CASRLPGQGYTEAFF. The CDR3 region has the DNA TGTGCCAGCAGGCTACCGGGACAGGGGTACACTGAAGCTTTCTTT.

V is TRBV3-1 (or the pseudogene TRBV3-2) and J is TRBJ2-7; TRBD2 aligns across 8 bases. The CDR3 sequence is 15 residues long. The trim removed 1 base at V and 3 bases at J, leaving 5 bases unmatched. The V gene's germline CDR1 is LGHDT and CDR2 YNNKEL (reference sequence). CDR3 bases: TGTGCCAGCAGCCAAGTGTTTACTAGCGGCTACGAGCAGTACTTC. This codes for CASSQVFTSGYEQYF.

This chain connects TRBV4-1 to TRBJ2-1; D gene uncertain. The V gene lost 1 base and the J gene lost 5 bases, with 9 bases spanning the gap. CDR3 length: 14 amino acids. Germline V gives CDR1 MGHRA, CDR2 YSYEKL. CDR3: CASSQARQDNEQFF. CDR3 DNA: TGCGCCAGCAGCCAAGCAAGGCAGGACAATGAGCAGTTCTTC.

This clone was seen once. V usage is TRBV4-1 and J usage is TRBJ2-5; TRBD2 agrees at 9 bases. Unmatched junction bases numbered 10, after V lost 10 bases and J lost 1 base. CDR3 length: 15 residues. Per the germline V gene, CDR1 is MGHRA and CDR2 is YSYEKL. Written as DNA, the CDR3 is TGCGCCATATCCAGAAGCGGGGGGCCCCAAGAGACCCAGTACTTC. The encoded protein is CAISRSGGPQETQYF.

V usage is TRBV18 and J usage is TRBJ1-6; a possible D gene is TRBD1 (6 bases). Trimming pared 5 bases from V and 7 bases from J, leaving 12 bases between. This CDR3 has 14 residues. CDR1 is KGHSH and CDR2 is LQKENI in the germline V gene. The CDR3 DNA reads TGTGCCAGCTCAGCGGACAGCAGGAATTCACCCCTCCACTTT. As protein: CASSADSRNSPLHF.

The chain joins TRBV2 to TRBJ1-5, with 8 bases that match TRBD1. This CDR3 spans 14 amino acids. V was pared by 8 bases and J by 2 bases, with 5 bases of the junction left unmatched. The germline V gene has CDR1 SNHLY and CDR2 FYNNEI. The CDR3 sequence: CASQTGARNQPQHF. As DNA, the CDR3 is TGTGCCAGCCAGACAGGGGCGCGCAATCAGCCCCAGCATTTT.

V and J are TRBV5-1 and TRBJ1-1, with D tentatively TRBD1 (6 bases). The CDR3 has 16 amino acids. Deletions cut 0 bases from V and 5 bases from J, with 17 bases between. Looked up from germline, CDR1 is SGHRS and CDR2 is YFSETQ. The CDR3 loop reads CASSLAGRGLGTEAFF. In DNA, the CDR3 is TGCGCCAGCAGCTTGGCTGGGCGGGGGCTGGGTACTGAAGCTTTCTTT.

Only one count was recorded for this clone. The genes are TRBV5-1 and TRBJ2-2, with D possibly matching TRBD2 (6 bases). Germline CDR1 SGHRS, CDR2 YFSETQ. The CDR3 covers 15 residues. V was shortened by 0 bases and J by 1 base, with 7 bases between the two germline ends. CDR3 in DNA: TGCGCCAGCAGCTTGGCGGGGGTGAACACCGGGGAGCTGTTTTTT. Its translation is CASSLAGVNTGELFF.

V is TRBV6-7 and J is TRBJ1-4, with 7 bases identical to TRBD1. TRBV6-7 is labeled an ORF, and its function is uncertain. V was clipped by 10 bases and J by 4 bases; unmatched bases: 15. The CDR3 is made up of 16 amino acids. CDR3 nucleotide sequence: TGTGCCAACCCGGGGGACAGCAATCCTCTTAATGAAAAACTGTTTTTT. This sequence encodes CANPGDSNPLNEKLFF.

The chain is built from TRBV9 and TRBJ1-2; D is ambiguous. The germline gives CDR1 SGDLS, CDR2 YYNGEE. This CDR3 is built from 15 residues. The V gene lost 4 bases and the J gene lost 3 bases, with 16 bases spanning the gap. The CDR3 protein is CASSPDPNLYYGYTF. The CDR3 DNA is TGTGCCAGCAGCCCTGATCCTAACCTTTACTATGGCTACACCTTC. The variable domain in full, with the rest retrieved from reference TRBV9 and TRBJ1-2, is DSGVTQTPKHLITATGQRVTLRCSPRSGDLSVYWYQQSLDQGLQFLIQYYNGEERAKGNILERFSAQQFPDLHSELNLSSLELGDSALYFCASSPDPNLYYGYTFGSGTRLTVV.